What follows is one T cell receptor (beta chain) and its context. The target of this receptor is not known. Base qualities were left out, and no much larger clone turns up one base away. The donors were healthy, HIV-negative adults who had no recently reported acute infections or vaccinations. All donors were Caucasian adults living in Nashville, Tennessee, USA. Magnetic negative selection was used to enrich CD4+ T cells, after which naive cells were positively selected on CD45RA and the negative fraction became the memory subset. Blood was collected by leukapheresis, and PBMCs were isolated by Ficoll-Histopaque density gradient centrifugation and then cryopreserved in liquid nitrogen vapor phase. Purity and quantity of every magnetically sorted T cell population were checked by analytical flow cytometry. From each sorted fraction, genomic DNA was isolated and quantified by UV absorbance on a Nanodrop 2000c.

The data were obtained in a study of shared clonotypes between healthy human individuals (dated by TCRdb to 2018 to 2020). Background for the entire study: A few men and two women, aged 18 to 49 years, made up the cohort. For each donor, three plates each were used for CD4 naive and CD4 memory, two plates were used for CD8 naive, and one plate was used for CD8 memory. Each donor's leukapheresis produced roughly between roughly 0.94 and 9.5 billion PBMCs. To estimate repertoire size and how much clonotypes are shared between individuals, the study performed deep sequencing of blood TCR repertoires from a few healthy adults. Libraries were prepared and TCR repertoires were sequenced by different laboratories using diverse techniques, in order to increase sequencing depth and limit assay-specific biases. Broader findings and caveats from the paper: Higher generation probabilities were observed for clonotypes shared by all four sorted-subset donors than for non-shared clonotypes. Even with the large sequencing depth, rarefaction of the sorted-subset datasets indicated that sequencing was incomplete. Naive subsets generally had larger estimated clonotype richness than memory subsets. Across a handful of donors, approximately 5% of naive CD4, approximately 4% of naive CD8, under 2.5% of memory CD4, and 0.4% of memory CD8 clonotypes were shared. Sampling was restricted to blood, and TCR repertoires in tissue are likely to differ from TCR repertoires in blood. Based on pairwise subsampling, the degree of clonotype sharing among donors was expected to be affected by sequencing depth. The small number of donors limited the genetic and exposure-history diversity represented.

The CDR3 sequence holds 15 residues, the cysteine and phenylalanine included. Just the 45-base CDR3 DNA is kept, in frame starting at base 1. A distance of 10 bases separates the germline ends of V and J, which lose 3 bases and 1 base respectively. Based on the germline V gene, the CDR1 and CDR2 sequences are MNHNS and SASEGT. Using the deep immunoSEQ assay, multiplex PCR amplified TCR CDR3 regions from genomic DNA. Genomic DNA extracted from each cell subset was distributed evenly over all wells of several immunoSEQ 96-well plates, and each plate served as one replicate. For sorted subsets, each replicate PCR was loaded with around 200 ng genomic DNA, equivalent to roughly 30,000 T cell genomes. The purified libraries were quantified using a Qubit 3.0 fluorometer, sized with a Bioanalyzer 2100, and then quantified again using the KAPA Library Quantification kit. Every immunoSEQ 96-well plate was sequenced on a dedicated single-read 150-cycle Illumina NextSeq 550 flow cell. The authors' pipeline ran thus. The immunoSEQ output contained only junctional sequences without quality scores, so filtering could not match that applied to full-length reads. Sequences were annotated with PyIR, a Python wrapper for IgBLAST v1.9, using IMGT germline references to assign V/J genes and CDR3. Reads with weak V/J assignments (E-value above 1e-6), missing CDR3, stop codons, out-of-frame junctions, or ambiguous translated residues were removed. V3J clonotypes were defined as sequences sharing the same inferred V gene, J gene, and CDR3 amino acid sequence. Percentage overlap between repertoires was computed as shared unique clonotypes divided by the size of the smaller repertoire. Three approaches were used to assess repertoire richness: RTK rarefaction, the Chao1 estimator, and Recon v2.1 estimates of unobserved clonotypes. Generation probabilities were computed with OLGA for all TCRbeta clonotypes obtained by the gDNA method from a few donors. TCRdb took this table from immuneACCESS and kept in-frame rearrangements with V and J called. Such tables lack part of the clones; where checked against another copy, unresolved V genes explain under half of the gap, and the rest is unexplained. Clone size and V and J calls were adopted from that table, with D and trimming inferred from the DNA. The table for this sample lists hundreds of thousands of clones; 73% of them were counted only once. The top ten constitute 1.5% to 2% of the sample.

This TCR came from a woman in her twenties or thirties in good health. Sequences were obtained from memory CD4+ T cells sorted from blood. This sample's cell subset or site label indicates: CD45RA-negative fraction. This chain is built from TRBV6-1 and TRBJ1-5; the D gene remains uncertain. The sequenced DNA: TGTGCCAGCAGTGACGTTGTGGGCAGCAATCAGCCCCAGCATTTT. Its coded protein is CASSDVVGSNQPQHF.